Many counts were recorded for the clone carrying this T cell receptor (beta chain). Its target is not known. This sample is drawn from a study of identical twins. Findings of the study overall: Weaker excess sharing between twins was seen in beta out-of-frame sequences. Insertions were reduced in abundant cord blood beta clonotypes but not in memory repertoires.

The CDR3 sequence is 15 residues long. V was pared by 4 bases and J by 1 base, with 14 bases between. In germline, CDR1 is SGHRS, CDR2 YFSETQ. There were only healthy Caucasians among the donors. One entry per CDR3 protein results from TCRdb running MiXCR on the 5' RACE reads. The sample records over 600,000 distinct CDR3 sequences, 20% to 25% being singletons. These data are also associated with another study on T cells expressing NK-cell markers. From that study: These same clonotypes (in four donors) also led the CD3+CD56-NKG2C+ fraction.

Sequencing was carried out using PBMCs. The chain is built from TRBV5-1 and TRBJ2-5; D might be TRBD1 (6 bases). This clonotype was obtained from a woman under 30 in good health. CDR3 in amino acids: CASSPDLGGQETQYF. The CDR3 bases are TGCGCCAGCAGCCCAGACCTAGGGGGCCAAGAGACCCAGTACTTC.